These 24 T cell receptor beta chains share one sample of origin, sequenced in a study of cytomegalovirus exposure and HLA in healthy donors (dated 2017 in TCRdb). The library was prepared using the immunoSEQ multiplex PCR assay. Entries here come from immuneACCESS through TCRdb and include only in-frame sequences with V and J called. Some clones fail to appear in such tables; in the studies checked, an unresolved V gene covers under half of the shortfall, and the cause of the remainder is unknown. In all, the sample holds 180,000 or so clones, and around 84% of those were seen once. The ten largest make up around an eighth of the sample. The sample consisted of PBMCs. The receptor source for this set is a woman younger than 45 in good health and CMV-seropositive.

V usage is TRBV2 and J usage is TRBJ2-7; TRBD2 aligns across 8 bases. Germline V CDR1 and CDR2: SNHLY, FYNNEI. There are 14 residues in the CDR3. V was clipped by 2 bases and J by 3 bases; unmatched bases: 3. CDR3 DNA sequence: TGTGCCAGCAGTGAATCGAGCGGGGGCTACGAGCAGTACTTC. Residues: CASSESSGGYEQYF. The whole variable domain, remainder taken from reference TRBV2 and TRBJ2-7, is EPEVTQTPSHQVTQMGQEVILRCVPISNHLYFYWYRQILGQKVEFLVSFYNNEISEKSEIFDDQFSVERPDGSNFTLKIRSTKLEDSAMYFCASSESSGGYEQYFGPGTRLTVT.

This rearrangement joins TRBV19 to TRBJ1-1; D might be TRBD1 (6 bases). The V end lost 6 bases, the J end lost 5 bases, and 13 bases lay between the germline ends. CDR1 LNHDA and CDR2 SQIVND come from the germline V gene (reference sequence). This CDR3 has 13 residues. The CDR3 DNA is TGTGCCAGTAGCCTAAGGGGGTGGACTGAAGCTTTCTTT. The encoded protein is CASSLRGWTEAFF.

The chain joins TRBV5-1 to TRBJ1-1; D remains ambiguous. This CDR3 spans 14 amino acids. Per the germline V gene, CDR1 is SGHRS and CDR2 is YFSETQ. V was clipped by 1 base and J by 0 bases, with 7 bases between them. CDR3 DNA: TGCGCCAGCAGCTTGACGGAGCTGAACACTGAAGCTTTCTTT. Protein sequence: CASSLTELNTEAFF. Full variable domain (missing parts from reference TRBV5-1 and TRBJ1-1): KAGVTQTPRYLIKTRGQQVTLSCSPISGHRSVSWYQQTPGQGLQFLFEYFSETQRNKGNFPGRFSGRQFSNSRSEMNVSTLELGDSALYLCASSLTELNTEAFFGQGTRLTVV.

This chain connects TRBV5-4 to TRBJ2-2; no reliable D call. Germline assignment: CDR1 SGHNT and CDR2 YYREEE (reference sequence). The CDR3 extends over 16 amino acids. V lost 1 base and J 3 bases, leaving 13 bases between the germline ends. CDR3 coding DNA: TGTGCCAGCAGCTTGTATATGGCCTCCGACACCGGGGAGCTGTTTTTT. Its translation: CASSLYMASDTGELFF.

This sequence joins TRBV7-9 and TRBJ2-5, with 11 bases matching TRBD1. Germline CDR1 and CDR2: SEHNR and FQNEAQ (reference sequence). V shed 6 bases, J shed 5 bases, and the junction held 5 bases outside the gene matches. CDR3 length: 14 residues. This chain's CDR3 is CASSLGQGDETQYF. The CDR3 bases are TGTGCCAGCAGTCTGGGACAGGGGGACGAGACCCAGTACTTC.

The DNA of the CDR3 is TGCGCCAGCAGCTTGGGACTAGCCCACTCCTACGAGCAGTACTTC. Protein sequence: CASSLGLAHSYEQYF. The genes are TRBV5-1 and TRBJ2-7, with 7 bases identical to TRBD2. Germline assignment: CDR1 SGHRS and CDR2 YFSETQ. This CDR3 comprises 15 residues. V gave up 0 bases and J gave up 0 bases; unmatched junction bases: 3.

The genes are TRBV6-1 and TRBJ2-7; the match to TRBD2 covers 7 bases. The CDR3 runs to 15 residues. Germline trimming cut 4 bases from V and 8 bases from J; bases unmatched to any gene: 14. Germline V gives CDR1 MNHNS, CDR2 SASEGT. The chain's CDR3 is CASSAQYGLGDKQYF. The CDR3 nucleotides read TGTGCCAGCAGTGCCCAATACGGACTAGGAGATAAGCAGTACTTC.

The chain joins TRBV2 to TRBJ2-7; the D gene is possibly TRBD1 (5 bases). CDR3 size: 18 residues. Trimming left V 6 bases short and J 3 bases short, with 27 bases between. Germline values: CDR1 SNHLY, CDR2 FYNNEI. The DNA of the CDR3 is TGTGCCAGCAGAATTAAGTCCAATCGGCGGACAAATATCTACGAGCAGTACTTC. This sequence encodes CASRIKSNRRTNIYEQYF.

CDR3: CASSRAHPTGDGYTF. The CDR3 nucleotides read TGTGCCAGCAGCCGAGCGCATCCGACAGGGGATGGCTACACCTTC. The chain recombines TRBV7-8 with TRBJ1-2; 8 nucleotides align to TRBD1. This CDR3 has 15 residues. Trimming took 5 bases from V and 6 from J; bases not matched to a gene: 11. In germline, CDR1 is SGHVS, CDR2 FQNEAQ. Variable domain in full (rest from reference TRBV7-8 and TRBJ1-2): GAGVSQSPRYKVAKRGQDVALRCDPISGHVSLFWYQQALGQGPEFLTYFQNEAQLDKSGLPSDRFFAERPEGSVSTLKIQRTQQEDSAVYLCASSRAHPTGDGYTFGSGTRLTVV.

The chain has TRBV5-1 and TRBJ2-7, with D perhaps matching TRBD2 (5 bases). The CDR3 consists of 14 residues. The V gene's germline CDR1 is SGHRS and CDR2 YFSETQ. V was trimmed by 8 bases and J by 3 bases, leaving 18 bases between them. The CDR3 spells CARNLRLSNYEQYF. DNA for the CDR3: TGCGCCAGGAACCTTCGACTATCCAACTACGAGCAGTACTTC.

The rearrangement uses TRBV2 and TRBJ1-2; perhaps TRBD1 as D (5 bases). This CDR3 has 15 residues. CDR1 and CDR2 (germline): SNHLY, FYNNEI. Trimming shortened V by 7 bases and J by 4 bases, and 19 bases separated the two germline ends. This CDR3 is CASTPTDRGGYGYTF. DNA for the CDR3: TGTGCCAGCACACCGACGGATAGGGGTGGCTATGGCTACACCTTC. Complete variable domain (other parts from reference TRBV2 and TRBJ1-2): EPEVTQTPSHQVTQMGQEVILRCVPISNHLYFYWYRQILGQKVEFLVSFYNNEISEKSEIFDDQFSVERPDGSNFTLKIRSTKLEDSAMYFCASTPTDRGGYGYTFGSGTRLTVV.

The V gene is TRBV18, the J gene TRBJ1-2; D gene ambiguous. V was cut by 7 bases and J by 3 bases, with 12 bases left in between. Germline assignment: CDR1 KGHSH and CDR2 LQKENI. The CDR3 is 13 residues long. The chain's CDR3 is CASFRQKDYGYTF. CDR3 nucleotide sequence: TGTGCCAGCTTTCGTCAGAAAGACTATGGCTACACCTTC.

This chain's CDR3 is CASSLDNRAPYEQYF. The CDR3 nucleotides are TGCGCCAGCAGCTTGGATAACAGGGCCCCCTACGAGCAGTACTTC. V and J are TRBV5-1 and TRBJ2-7; possibly TRBD1 for D (6 bases). Germline CDR1 and CDR2: SGHRS and YFSETQ. CDR3 length: 15 residues. V lost 0 bases and J lost 2, with 12 bases in between.

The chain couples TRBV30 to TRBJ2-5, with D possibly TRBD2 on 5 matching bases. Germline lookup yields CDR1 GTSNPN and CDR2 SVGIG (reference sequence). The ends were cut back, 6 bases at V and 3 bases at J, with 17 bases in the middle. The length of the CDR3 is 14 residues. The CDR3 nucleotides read TGTGCCTGTTCCTACTATGGGGAGAAAGAGACCCAGTACTTC. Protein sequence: CACSYYGEKETQYF. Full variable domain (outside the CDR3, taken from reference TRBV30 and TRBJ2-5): SQTIHQWPATLVQPVGSPLSLECTVEGTSNPNLYWYRQAAGRGLQLLFYSVGIGQISSEVPQNLSASRPQDRQFILSSKKLLLSDSGFYLCACSYYGEKETQYFGPGTRLLVL.

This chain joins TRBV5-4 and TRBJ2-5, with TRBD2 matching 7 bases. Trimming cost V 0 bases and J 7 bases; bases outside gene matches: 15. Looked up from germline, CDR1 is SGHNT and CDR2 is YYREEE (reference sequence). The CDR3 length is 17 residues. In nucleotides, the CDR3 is TGTGCCAGCAGCTTGGCCTTAACTAGCGCGTCCGCGGGGACCCAGTACTTC. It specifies CASSLALTSASAGTQYF.

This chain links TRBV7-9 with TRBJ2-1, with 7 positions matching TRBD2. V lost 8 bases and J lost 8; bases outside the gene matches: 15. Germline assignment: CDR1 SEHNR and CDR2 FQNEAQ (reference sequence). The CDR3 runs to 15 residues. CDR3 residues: CASCRVGRRGDEQFF. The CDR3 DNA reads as TGTGCCAGCTGTCGGGTCGGGAGGAGAGGAGATGAGCAGTTCTTC.

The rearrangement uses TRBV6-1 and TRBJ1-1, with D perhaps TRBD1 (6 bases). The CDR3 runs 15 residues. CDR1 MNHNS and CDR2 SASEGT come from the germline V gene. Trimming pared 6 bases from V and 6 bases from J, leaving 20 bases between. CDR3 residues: CASSNAPRGLAEAFF. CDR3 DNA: TGTGCCAGCAGCAATGCCCCCAGGGGTCTTGCTGAAGCTTTCTTT.

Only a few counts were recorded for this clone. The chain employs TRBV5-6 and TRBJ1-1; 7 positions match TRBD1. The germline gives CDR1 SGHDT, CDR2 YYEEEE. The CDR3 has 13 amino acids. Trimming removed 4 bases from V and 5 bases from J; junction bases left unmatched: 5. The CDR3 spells CASSDIRGTEAFF. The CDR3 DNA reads TGTGCCAGCAGCGACATCAGGGGGACTGAAGCTTTCTTT. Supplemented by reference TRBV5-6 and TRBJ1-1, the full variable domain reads DAGVTQSPTHLIKTRGQQVTLRCSPKSGHDTVSWYQQALGQGPQFIFQYYEEEERQRGNFPDRFSGHQFPNYSSELNVNALLLGDSALYLCASSDIRGTEAFFGQGTRLTVV.

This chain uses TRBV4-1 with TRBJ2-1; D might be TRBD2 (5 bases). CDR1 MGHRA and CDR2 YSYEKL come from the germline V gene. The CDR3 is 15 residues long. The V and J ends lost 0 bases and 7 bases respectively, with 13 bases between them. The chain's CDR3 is CASSQEVRGPNEQFF. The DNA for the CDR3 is TGCGCCAGCAGCCAAGAAGTCCGAGGGCCGAATGAGCAGTTCTTC.

The DNA of the CDR3 is TGCAGCGCTATGACAGGGGGGGAGACCCAGTACTTC. It encodes CSAMTGGETQYF. The genes are TRBV29-1 and TRBJ2-5, with 9 bases that match TRBD1. The CDR3 extends over 12 amino acids. Germline V lookup: CDR1 SQVTM, CDR2 ANQGSEA. The junction had 5 bases not matched to a gene; V was cut back by 7 bases and J by 5 bases.

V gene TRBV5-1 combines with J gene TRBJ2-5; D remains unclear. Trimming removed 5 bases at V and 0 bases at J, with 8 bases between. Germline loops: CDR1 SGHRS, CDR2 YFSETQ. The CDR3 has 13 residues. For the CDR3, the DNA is TGCGCCAGCAGTGATCAGTACCAAGAGACCCAGTACTTC. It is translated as CASSDQYQETQYF.

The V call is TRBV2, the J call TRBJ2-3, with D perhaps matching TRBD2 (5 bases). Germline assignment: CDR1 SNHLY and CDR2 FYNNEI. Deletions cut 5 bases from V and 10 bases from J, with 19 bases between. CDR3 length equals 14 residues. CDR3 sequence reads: CASSFLQTTSSQYF. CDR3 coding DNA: TGTGCCAGCAGTTTCCTACAGACTACGTCCTCGCAGTATTTT.

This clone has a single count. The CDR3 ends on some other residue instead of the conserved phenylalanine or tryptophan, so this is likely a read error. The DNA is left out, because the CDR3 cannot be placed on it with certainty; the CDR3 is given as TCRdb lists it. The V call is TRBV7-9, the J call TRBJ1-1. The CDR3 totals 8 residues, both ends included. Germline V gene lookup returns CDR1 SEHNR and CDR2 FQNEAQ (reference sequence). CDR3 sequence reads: CASSLEEY.

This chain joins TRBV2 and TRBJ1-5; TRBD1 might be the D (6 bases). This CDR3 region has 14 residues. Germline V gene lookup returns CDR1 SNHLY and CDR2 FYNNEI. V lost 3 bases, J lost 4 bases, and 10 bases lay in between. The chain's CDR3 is CASSEGQGNQPQHF. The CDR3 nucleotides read TGTGCCAGCAGTGAGGGTCAGGGGAATCAGCCCCAGCATTTT.